This T cell receptor beta chain was found in a study of T cells expressing NK-cell markers. Germline V gives CDR1 SQVTM, CDR2 ANQGSEA. CDR3 length: 13 residues. TCRdb reprocessed the 5' RACE reads and reports one entry per CDR3 protein, with no DNA. The sample data list roughly 390,000 distinct CDR3 sequences. The chain couples TRBV29-1 to TRBJ1-2; checking the TCRdb D call of TRBD1 is not possible without DNA. The TCR originated in a man aged 18-70 years in good health. What was sequenced was blood T cells: a sorted CD56 or NKG2C T cell subset, CD4+ or CD8+ T cells, or bulk PBMC T cells (not recorded which). The CDR3 reads CSVQTGGSYGYTF.